This T cell receptor beta chain emerged from a study of cytomegalovirus exposure and HLA in healthy donors. Study-level points and caveats: Most TCRs appeared rarely, but some public TCRs recurred in many donors.

As concerns this clone: The antigen is unknown.

Only in-frame clones appear in the TCRdb table, and some are missing; sequencing was by immunoSEQ multiplex PCR. This table has around 100,000 clones, about 95% appearing once. The V gene's germline CDR1 is MNHNS and CDR2 SASEGT. The trim removed 5 bases at V and 5 bases at J, leaving 10 bases unmatched. This CDR3 has 15 residues. The chain uses TRBV6-1 and TRBJ1-2; 8 nucleotides agree with TRBD1. The sequence was collected from a woman between 18 and 30 years old in good health and CMV-seronegative. The sequenced sample consisted of PBMCs. The CDR3 region is CASSPTGVDYYGYTF. The CDR3 DNA reads as TGTGCCAGCAGTCCGACAGGGGTGGACTATTATGGCTACACCTTC.